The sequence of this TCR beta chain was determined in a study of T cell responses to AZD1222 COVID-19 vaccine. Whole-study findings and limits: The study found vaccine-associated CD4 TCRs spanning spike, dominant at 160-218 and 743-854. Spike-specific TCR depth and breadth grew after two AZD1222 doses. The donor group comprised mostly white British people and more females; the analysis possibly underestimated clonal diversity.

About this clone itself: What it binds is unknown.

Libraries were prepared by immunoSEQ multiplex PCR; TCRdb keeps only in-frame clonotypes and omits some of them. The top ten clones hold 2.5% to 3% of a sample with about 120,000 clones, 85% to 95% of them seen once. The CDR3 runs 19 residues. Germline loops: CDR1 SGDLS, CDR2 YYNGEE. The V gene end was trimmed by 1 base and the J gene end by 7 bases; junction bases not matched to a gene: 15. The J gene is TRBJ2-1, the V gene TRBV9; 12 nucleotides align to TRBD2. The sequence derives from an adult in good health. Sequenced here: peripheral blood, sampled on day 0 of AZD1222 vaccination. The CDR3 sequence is CASSVPTQSSGRAWNEQFF. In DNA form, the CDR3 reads TGTGCCAGCAGCGTACCGACTCAGTCTAGCGGGAGGGCCTGGAATGAGCAGTTCTTC.